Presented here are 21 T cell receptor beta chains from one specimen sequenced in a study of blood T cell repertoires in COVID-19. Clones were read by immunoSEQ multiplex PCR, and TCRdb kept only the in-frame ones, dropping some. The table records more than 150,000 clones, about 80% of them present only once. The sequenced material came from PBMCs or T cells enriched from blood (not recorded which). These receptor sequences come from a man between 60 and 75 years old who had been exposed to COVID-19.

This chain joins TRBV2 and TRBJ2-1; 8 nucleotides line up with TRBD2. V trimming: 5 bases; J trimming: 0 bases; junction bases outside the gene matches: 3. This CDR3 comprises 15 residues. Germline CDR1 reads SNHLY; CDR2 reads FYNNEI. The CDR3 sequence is CASSPLAGSYNEQFF. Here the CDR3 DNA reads TGTGCCAGCAGTCCGCTAGCGGGCTCCTACAATGAGCAGTTCTTC. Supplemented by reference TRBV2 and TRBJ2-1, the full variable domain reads EPEVTQTPSHQVTQMGQEVILRCVPISNHLYFYWYRQILGQKVEFLVSFYNNEISEKSEIFDDQFSVERPDGSNFTLKIRSTKLEDSAMYFCASSPLAGSYNEQFFGPGTRLTVL.

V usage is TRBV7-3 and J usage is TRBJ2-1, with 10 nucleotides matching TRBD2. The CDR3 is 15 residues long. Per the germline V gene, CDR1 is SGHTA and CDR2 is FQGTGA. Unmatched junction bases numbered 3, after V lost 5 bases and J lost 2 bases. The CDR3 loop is CASSPGLAAYNEQFF. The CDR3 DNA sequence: TGTGCCAGCAGCCCCGGACTAGCGGCCTACAATGAGCAGTTCTTC.

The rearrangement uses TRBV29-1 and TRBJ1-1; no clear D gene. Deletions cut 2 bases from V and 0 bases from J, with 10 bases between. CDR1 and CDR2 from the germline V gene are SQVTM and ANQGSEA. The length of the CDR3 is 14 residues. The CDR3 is CSVEFQRLNTEAFF. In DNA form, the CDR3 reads TGCAGCGTTGAATTCCAACGGTTGAACACTGAAGCTTTCTTT.

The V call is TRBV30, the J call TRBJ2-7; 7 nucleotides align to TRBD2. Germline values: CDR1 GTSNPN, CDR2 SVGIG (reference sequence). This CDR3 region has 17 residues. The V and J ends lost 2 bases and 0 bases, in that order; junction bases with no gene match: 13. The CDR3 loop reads CAWSLFGLADLSYEQYF. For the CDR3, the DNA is TGTGCCTGGAGTCTTTTTGGGCTAGCGGACCTCTCCTACGAGCAGTACTTC.

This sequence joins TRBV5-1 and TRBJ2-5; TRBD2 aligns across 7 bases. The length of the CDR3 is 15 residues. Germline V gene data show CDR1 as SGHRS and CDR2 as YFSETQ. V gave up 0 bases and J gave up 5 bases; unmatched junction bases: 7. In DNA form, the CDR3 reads TGCGCCAGCAGCTTGGCGGCGGGAGCGGGGGAGACCCAGTACTTC. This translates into CASSLAAGAGETQYF.

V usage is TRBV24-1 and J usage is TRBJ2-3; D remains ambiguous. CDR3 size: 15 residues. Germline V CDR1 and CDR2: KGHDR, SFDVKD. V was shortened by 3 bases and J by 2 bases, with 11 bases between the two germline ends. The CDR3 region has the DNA TGTGCCACCAGTGATGTCAGCGTCTCCACAGATACGCAGTATTTT. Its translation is CATSDVSVSTDTQYF.

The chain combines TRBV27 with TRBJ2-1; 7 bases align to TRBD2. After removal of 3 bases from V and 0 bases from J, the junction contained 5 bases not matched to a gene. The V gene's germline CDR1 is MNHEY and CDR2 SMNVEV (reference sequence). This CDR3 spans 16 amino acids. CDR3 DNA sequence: TGTGCCAGCAGTTTCGACGCTAGCGGCTCCTACAATGAGCAGTTCTTC. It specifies CASSFDASGSYNEQFF.

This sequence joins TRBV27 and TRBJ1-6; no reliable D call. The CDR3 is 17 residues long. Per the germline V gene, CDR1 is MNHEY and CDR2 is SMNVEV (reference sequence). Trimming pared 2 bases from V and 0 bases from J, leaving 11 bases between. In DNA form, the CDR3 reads TGTGCCAGCAGTTTAGACGGTAGGAGCTCCTATAATTCACCCCTCCACTTT. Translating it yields CASSLDGRSSYNSPLHF.

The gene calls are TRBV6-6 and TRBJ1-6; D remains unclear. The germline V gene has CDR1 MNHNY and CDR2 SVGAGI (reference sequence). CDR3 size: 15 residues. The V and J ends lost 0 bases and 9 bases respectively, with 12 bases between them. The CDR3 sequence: CASSYSSNIPSPLHF. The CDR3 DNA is TGTGCCAGCAGTTACTCGTCCAACATTCCTTCACCCCTCCACTTT.

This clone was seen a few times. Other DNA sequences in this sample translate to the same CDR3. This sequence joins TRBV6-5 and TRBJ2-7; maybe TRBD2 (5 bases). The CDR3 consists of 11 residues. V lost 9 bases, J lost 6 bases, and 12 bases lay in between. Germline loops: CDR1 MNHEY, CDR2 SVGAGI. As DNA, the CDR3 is TGTGCCAGTACGCGGGCGGGCGAGCAGTACTTC. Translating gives CASTRAGEQYF.

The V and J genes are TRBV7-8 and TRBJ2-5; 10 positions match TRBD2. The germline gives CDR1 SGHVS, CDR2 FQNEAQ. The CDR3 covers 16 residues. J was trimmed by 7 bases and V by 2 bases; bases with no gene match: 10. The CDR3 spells CASSLSRGLARGTQYF. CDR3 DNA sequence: TGTGCCAGCAGCTTAAGCAGGGGACTAGCGCGCGGGACCCAGTACTTC.

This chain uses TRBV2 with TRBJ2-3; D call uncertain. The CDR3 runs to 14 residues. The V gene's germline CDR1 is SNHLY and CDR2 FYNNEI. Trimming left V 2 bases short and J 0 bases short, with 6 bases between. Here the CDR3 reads CASSELSSTDTQYF. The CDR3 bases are TGTGCCAGCAGTGAATTGAGCAGCACAGATACGCAGTATTTT.

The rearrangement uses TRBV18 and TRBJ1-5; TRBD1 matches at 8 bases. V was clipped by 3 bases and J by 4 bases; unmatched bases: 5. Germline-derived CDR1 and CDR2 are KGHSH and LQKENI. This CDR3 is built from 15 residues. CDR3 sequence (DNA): TGTGCCAGCTCACCGGAAACAGGGGGGAATCAGCCCCAGCATTTT. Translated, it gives CASSPETGGNQPQHF.

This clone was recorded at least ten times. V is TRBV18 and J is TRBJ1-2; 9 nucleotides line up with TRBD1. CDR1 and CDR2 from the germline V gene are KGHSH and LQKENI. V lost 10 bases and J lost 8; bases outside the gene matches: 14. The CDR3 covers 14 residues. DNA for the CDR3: TGTGCCACCTCCTGGGACAGGGAGGTACGGGGCTACACCTTC. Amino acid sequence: CATSWDREVRGYTF.

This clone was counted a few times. The CDR3 DNA follows: TGTGCCATCAGTGACCTCACTAGCGGGAGACGTGCAGATACGCAGTATTTT. This encodes CAISDLTSGRRADTQYF. The chain recombines TRBV10-3 with TRBJ2-3; 11 positions agree with TRBD2. Losses at the gene ends were 3 bases for V and 4 bases for J; bases not matched to a gene: 9. Germline assignment: CDR1 ENHRY and CDR2 SYGVKD. There are 17 residues in the CDR3.

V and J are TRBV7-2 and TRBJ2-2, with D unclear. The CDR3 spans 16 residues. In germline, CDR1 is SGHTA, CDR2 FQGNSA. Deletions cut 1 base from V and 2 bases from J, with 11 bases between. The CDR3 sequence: CASSLVGYPNTGELFF. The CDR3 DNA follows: TGTGCCAGCAGCTTAGTGGGCTACCCAAACACCGGGGAGCTGTTTTTT.

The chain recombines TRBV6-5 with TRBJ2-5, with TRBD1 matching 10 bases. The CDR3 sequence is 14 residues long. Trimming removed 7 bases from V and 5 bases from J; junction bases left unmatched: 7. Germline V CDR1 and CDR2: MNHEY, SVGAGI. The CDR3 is CASNRQGAWETQYF. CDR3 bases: TGTGCCAGCAACAGACAGGGGGCCTGGGAGACCCAGTACTTC.

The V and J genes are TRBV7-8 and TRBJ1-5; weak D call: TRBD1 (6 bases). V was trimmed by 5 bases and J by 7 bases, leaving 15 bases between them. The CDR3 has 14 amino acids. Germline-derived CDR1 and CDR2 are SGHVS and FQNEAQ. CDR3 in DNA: TGTGCCAGCAGCCCCAAGCCCACAGGGCAGCCCCAGCATTTT. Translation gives CASSPKPTGQPQHF.

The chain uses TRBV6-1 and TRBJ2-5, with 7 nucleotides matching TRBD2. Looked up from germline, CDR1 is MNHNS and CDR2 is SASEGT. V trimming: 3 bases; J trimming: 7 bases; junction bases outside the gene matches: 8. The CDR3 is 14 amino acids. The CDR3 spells CASSDNGAGVTQYF. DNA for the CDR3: TGTGCCAGCAGTGACAACGGGGCGGGAGTGACCCAGTACTTC.

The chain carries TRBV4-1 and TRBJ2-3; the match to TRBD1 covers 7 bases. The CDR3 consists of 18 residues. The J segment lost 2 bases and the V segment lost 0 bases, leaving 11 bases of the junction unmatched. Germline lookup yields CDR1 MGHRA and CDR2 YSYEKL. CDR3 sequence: CASSQELREGGLTDTQYF. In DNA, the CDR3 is TGCGCCAGCAGCCAAGAGTTGAGGGAAGGGGGCCTCACAGATACGCAGTATTTT.

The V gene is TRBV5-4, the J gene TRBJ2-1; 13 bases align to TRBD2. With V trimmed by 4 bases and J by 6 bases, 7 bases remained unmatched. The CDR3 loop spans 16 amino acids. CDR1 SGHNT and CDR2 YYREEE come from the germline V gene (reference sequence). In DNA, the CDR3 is TGTGCCAGCAGCAAGCCCGGGACTAGCGGGGCCAATGAGCAGTTCTTC. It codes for CASSKPGTSGANEQFF. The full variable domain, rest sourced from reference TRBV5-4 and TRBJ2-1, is ETGVTQSPTHLIKTRGQQVTLRCSSQSGHNTVSWYQQALGQGPQFIFQYYREEENGRGNFPPRFSGLQFPNYSSELNVNALELDDSALYLCASSKPGTSGANEQFFGPGTRLTVL.